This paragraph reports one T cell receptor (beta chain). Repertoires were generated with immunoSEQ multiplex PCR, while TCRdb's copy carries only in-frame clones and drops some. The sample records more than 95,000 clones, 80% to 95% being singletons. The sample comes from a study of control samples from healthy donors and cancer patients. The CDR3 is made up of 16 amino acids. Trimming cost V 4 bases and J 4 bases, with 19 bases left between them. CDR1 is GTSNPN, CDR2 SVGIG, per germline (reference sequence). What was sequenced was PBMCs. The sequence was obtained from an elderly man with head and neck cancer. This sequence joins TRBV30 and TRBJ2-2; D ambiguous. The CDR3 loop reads CAWTPDVSLVTGELFF. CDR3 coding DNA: TGTGCCTGGACACCTGACGTGTCGTTGGTCACCGGGGAGCTGTTTTTT.